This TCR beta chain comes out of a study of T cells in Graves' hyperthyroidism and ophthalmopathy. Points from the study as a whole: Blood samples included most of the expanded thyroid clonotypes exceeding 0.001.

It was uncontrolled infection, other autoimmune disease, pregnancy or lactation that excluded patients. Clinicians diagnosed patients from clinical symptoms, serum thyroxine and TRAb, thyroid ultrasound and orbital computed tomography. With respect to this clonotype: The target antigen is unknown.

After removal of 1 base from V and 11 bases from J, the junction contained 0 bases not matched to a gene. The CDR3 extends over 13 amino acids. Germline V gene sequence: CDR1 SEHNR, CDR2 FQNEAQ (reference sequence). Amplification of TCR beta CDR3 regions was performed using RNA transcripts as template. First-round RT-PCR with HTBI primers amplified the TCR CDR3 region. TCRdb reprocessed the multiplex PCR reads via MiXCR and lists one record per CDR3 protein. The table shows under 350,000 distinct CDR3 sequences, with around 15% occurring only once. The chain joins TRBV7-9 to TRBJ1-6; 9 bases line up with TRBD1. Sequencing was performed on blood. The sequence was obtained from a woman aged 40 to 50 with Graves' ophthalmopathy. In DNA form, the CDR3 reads TGTGCCAGCAGCTTAGACAGGGGGCCACCCCTCCACTTT. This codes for CASSLDRGPPLHF.